The 10 T cell receptor beta chains below were found in one sample sequenced in a study of blood T cells in healthy people across ages. Primed by a sample-barcoded 5' primer and a J-beta primer mix, a second PCR proceeded for 7 to 11 cycles. TCRdb independently ran MiXCR on the 5' RACE reads; one entry per CDR3 protein. Of almost 800,000 distinct CDR3 sequences listed, nearly 60% are singletons. Sequencing was performed on blood. These receptors came from a man aged 25 to 40 in good health.

This clonotype was counted between two and nine times. The genes are TRBV20-1 and TRBJ2-6; 7 nucleotides match TRBD1. The CDR3 runs 16 residues. In germline, CDR1 is DFQATT, CDR2 SNEGSKA (reference sequence). J lost 0 bases, V lost 2 bases, and 4 bases had no gene match. The CDR3 sequence is CSARRDRVSGANVLTF. In nucleotides, the CDR3 is TGCAGTGCTAGAAGGGACAGAGTCTCTGGGGCCAACGTCCTGACTTTC.

The J gene is TRBJ2-1, the V gene TRBV4-3; 8 bases match TRBD2. The trim removed 0 bases at V and 4 bases at J, leaving 8 bases unmatched. Germline loops: CDR1 LGHNA, CDR2 YSLEER. This CDR3 region has 17 residues. CDR3 sequence reads: CASSQDPAGELYNEQFF. CDR3 coding DNA: TGCGCCAGCAGCCAAGATCCAGCGGGAGAGCTATACAATGAGCAGTTCTTC.

This clonotype came up a few times. This sequence joins TRBV18 and TRBJ1-2, with 7 bases matching TRBD1. Germline V CDR1 and CDR2: KGHSH, LQKENI. The J segment lost 5 bases and the V segment lost 3 bases, leaving 6 bases of the junction unmatched. CDR3 length: 14 amino acids. The CDR3 nucleotides are TGTGCCAGCTCACCTAACAGGGGACCGTATGGCTACACCTTC. Protein: CASSPNRGPYGYTF.

The sample holds a few counts of this clonotype. The chain carries TRBV4-1 and TRBJ2-4; 7 nucleotides align to TRBD1. CDR3 length: 13 amino acids. Germline CDR1 is MGHRA and CDR2 is YSYEKL. Trimming took 2 bases from V and 13 from J; bases not matched to a gene: 8. CDR3 amino acids: CASSQRQGGEQYF. The CDR3 nucleotides are TGCGCCAGCAGCCAACGACAGGGCGGAGAGCAGTACTTC.

The rearrangement uses TRBV29-1 and TRBJ2-3; TRBD2 aligns across 15 bases. This CDR3 is 15 amino acids long. V lost 7 bases and J lost 4; bases outside the gene matches: 6. CDR1 and CDR2 from the germline V gene are SQVTM and ANQGSEA. This CDR3 is CSAGLAGGGADTQYF. The CDR3 nucleotides are TGCAGCGCGGGACTAGCGGGGGGAGGTGCAGATACGCAGTATTTT.

This clonotype has just a few counts. The V call is TRBV7-9, the J call TRBJ2-5; 7 positions match TRBD2. This CDR3 contains 13 residues. Losses at the gene ends were 5 bases for V and 3 bases for J; bases not matched to a gene: 3. Germline assignment: CDR1 SEHNR and CDR2 FQNEAQ (reference sequence). CDR3 sequence: CASSPGTKETQYF. In nucleotides, the CDR3 is TGTGCCAGCAGCCCCGGGACTAAAGAGACCCAGTACTTC.

This sequence joins TRBV7-9 and TRBJ1-2; D is ambiguous. This CDR3 has 13 amino acids. The V gene's germline CDR1 is SEHNR and CDR2 FQNEAQ (reference sequence). The V and J ends lost 1 base and 7 bases respectively, with 10 bases between them. The CDR3 DNA sequence: TGTGCCAGCAGCTTAGATCTAGCTGGTGGCTACACCTTC. Translation gives CASSLDLAGGYTF.

The chain couples TRBV9 to TRBJ2-1, with 9 bases fitting TRBD2. The V segment lost 4 bases and the J segment 8 bases; nucleotides outside the gene matches: 13. Germline V CDR1 and CDR2: SGDLS, YYNGEE. This CDR3 spans 16 amino acids. The CDR3 nucleotides read TGTGCCAGCAGCCCCCAAGCTGCTAGCGGGACCTATGAGCAGTTCTTC. The encoded protein is CASSPQAASGTYEQFF.

This chain joins TRBV20-1 and TRBJ2-5; D ambiguous. The DNA end is a closer match to TRBJ2-7, so the J assignment may be wrong. Germline loops: CDR1 DFQATT, CDR2 SNEGSKA (reference sequence). The CDR3 has 17 amino acids. The CDR3 is CSARGGGVSGGDYEQYF. CDR3 DNA sequence: TGCAGTGCTAGAGGGGGTGGCGTTAGTGGTGGGGACTACGAGCAGTACTTC.

The V gene is TRBV28, the J gene TRBJ2-7, with TRBD2 matching 9 bases. V dropped 3 bases and J dropped 7; count of bases not matched to a gene: 22. The CDR3 totals 19 residues. The germline CDR1 and CDR2 sequences are MDHEN and SYDVKM. In nucleotides, the CDR3 is TGTGCCAGCAGTTTGTTATCCGCTTGGCGGGAGGGGTCCGACAATGAGCAGTACTTC. Translated, it gives CASSLLSAWREGSDNEQYF.